The present entry profiles one TCR beta chain with its context. The CDR3 has 12 amino acids. Per the germline V gene, CDR1 is MDHEN and CDR2 is SYDVKM. Trimming removed 5 bases at V and 5 bases at J, with 9 bases between. Clones were sequenced by immunoSEQ multiplex PCR, and TCRdb holds only the in-frame ones, with some missing. The sample carries about 79,000 clones, 90% to 95% recorded once. The data originate from a study of T cell changes during pregnancy in multiple sclerosis. The clonotype was recovered from a female donor with multiple sclerosis, enrolled in a pregnancy study. The source was CD4+ T cells from peripheral blood mononuclear cells, collected in the second trimester of pregnancy. J is TRBJ1-1 and V is TRBV28; no clear D gene. This CDR3 is CASSGIWTEAFF. Here the CDR3 DNA reads TGTGCCAGCAGTGGCATATGGACTGAAGCTTTCTTT.